This entry is about one T cell receptor (beta chain). Template-switch 5'RACE cDNA synthesis added a 10-nucleotide unique molecular identifier. Via MiXCR, TCRdb re-called the 5' RACE reads, giving one row per CDR3 protein. In the table there are about 38,000 distinct CDR3 sequences, 6% to 7.5% of which are singletons. The sample comes from a study of neurological immune-mediated disorders. V gave up 3 bases and J gave up 6 bases; unmatched junction bases: 5. The germline V gene encodes CDR1 KGHSH and CDR2 LQKENI. The CDR3 contains 13 residues. Sequencing was carried out using CD4+ T cells from blood. The receptor was derived from a man aged 50 to 59 in good health. The chain couples TRBV18 to TRBJ2-7, with TRBD1 matching 7 bases. CDR3 DNA sequence: TGTGCCAGCTCACCTGGGACAGCGAGCGAGCAGTACTTC. Translated: CASSPGTASEQYF.